These 23 T cell receptor beta chains originate from one sample sequenced in a study of cytomegalovirus exposure and HLA in healthy donors. TCRdb's table, derived via immunoSEQ multiplex PCR, lists solely in-frame clones and lacks some. This table holds hundreds of thousands of clones, more than 80% found once. Input material: PBMCs. The receptors shown here come from a woman aged 18-29 years in good health and CMV-seronegative.

This clone was counted only a few times. CDR3 region: CASSLGQGPGYTF. CDR3 DNA sequence: TGTGCCAGCAGCCTAGGACAGGGGCCCGGCTACACCTTC. This chain connects TRBV7-9 to TRBJ1-2; TRBD1 matches at 9 bases. The CDR3 sequence is 13 residues long. Germline V gene lookup returns CDR1 SEHNR and CDR2 FQNEAQ (reference sequence). J lost 8 bases, V lost 5 bases, and 6 bases had no gene match.

This clone was seen just once. The chain's CDR3 is CAWGQSYTEAFF. The CDR3, as DNA: TGTGCCTGGGGACAGTCGTACACTGAAGCTTTCTTT. The chain has TRBV30 and TRBJ1-1; the D gene is possibly TRBD1 (6 bases). The germline V gene has CDR1 GTSNPN and CDR2 SVGIG (reference sequence). The CDR3 has 12 residues. Trimming cost V 5 bases and J 3 bases, with 10 bases left between them.

CDR3 in DNA: TGTGCCAGCAGCCCCAGGGTTTCGACCGGGGAGCTGTTTTTT. Translating gives CASSPRVSTGELFF. The chain links TRBV7-8 to TRBJ2-2; perhaps TRBD1 as D (5 bases). CDR1 is SGHVS, CDR2 FQNEAQ, per germline. Trimming cost V 5 bases and J 5 bases, with 12 bases left between them. This CDR3 region has 14 residues.

This chain links TRBV30 with TRBJ1-4; D possibly corresponds to TRBD1 (6 bases). The CDR3 spans 15 residues. The germline V gene encodes CDR1 GTSNPN and CDR2 SVGIG (reference sequence). Between the trimmed V and J ends, which lost 0 bases and 7 bases, there was a span of 15 bases. This CDR3 reads CAWSVGAGVGEKLFF. The DNA for the CDR3 is TGTGCCTGGAGTGTCGGGGCAGGGGTAGGTGAAAAACTGTTTTTT.

The gene calls are TRBV6-5 and TRBJ2-7; perhaps TRBD1 as D (6 bases). CDR1 is MNHEY and CDR2 is SVGAGI in the germline V gene. V lost 6 bases, J lost 6 bases, and 12 bases lay in between. CDR3 length: 12 amino acids. The CDR3 region has the DNA TGTGCCAGCAGCTTTTCAGGGGTCGAGCAGTACTTC. It yields the protein CASSFSGVEQYF.

This chain joins TRBV2 and TRBJ2-3; 13 positions agree with TRBD2. Trimming removed 6 bases from V and 3 bases from J; junction bases left unmatched: 6. Germline assignment: CDR1 SNHLY and CDR2 FYNNEI. CDR3 length: 16 amino acids. The DNA of the CDR3 is TGTGCCAGCAGCTTACTAGCGGGGGGGCAAACAGATACGCAGTATTTT. Protein: CASSLLAGGQTDTQYF.

V is TRBV5-5 and J is TRBJ2-1; a weak D match, TRBD2 (6 bases). There are 15 residues in the CDR3. Trimming cost V 1 base and J 8 bases, with 16 bases left between them. Germline CDR1 reads SGHKS; CDR2 reads YYEKEE (reference sequence). The CDR3 coding sequence is TGTGCCAGCAGCTTGACACTAGCACCCCTCCATGAGCAGTTCTTC. Protein sequence: CASSLTLAPLHEQFF.

This chain joins TRBV11-2 and TRBJ1-3; D ambiguous. This CDR3 region has 16 residues. V shed 1 base and J shed 0 bases, with 10 bases lying between them. Germline-derived CDR1 and CDR2 are SGHAT and FQNNGV. The CDR3 DNA sequence: TGTGCCAGCAGCTTAGTAGCAGTCCTCTCTGGAAACACCATATATTTT. This encodes CASSLVAVLSGNTIYF. Supplemented by reference TRBV11-2 and TRBJ1-3, the full variable domain reads EAGVAQSPRYKIIEKRQSVAFWCNPISGHATLYWYQQILGQGPKLLIQFQNNGVVDDSQLPKDRFSAERLKGVDSTLKIQPAKLEDSAVYLCASSLVAVLSGNTIYFGEGSWLTVV.

The chain couples TRBV30 to TRBJ1-1; D call uncertain. The germline V gene encodes CDR1 GTSNPN and CDR2 SVGIG (reference sequence). The CDR3 has 13 amino acids. Trimming shortened V by 3 bases and J by 4 bases, and 12 bases separated the two germline ends. The CDR3 loop reads CAWRIASVTEAFF. DNA of the CDR3: TGTGCCTGGAGGATAGCGTCCGTCACTGAAGCTTTCTTT.

J is TRBJ2-3 and V is TRBV14, with D possibly being TRBD2 (5 bases). Trimming cost V 1 base and J 0 bases, with 11 bases left between them. Germline V gives CDR1 SGHDN, CDR2 FVKESK. The CDR3 is made up of 16 amino acids. DNA for the CDR3: TGTGCCAGCAGCCAAGGCCCTAGCCTTAGCACAGATACGCAGTATTTT. Translation gives CASSQGPSLSTDTQYF.

This chain connects TRBV6-5 to TRBJ2-7; D is ambiguous. The CDR3 has 13 residues. V lost 4 bases and J lost 3, with 10 bases in between. The V gene's germline CDR1 is MNHEY and CDR2 SVGAGI. For the CDR3, the DNA is TGTGCCAGCAGTTCCCCCTCTCTCTACGAGCAGTACTTC. This codes for CASSSPSLYEQYF.

The J gene is TRBJ1-1, the V gene TRBV2; no definite D call. Trimming took 7 bases from V and 1 from J, leaving 16 bases between them. CDR3 length: 15 amino acids. Germline lookup yields CDR1 SNHLY and CDR2 FYNNEI. CDR3 protein: CASINKEWSNTEAFF. In DNA, the CDR3 is TGTGCCAGCATAAATAAGGAGTGGTCGAACACTGAAGCTTTCTTT.

This chain links TRBV27 with TRBJ2-7, with D perhaps matching TRBD1 (5 bases). The CDR3 is made up of 13 amino acids. CDR1 MNHEY and CDR2 SMNVEV come from the germline V gene (reference sequence). V was shortened by 0 bases and J by 7 bases, with 10 bases between the two germline ends. The CDR3 is CASSLSARVEQYF. DNA for the CDR3: TGTGCCAGCAGTTTATCGGCCAGGGTGGAGCAGTACTTC.

CDR3 amino acids: CAWGTGGVWDTEAFF. In DNA form, the CDR3 reads TGTGCCTGGGGGACAGGGGGCGTTTGGGACACTGAAGCTTTCTTT. The chain employs TRBV30 and TRBJ1-1, with 12 bases matching TRBD1. CDR3 length: 15 residues. V shed 5 bases and J 3 bases; nucleotides not matched to a gene: 7. Per the germline V gene, CDR1 is GTSNPN and CDR2 is SVGIG (reference sequence). Complete variable domain (other parts from reference TRBV30 and TRBJ1-1): SQTIHQWPATLVQPVGSPLSLECTVEGTSNPNLYWYRQAAGRGLQLLFYSVGIGQISSEVPQNLSASRPQDRQFILSSKKLLLSDSGFYLCAWGTGGVWDTEAFFGQGTRLTVV.

V gene TRBV6-5 combines with J gene TRBJ1-2; D might be TRBD1 (5 bases). The germline CDR1 and CDR2 sequences are MNHEY and SVGAGI. Trimming shortened V by 0 bases and J by 8 bases, and 13 bases separated the two germline ends. This CDR3 region has 14 residues. The DNA of the CDR3 is TGTGCCAGCAGTTACTCGGCAGGAGGGGCCGGCTACACCTTC. Its protein product is CASSYSAGGAGYTF.

V is TRBV5-6 and J is TRBJ1-5, with D maybe TRBD1 (5 bases). Germline V CDR1 and CDR2: SGHDT, YYEEEE. V shed 2 bases and J shed 8 bases, with 8 bases lying between them. The CDR3 has 12 amino acids. CDR3 nucleotides: TGTGCCAGCAGCTTAGGGGTTGAGCCCCAGCATTTT. Its translation is CASSLGVEPQHF.

The chain recombines TRBV29-1 with TRBJ1-4; the D is unclear. This CDR3 is built from 12 residues. V was pared by 6 bases and J by 8 bases, with 13 bases between. Germline V gives CDR1 SQVTM, CDR2 ANQGSEA. The CDR3 DNA is TGCAGCGTGTACGAGGCCGCAGAAAAACTGTTTTTT. Protein: CSVYEAAEKLFF.

J is TRBJ2-6 and V is TRBV10-3; D is possibly TRBD2 (5 bases). Deletions cut 8 bases from V and 0 bases from J, with 11 bases between. Germline CDR1 and CDR2: ENHRY and SYGVKD. The CDR3 spans 15 residues. For the CDR3, the DNA is TGTGCCATCGCGGACGGACTCTCTGGGGCCAACGTCCTGACTTTC. As protein: CAIADGLSGANVLTF.

In this sample, this clone turned up a few times. The V and J genes are TRBV2 and TRBJ1-6, with 8 bases aligning to TRBD1. Germline CDR1 and CDR2: SNHLY and FYNNEI. The CDR3 has 14 residues. Trimming removed 7 bases from V and 10 bases from J; junction bases left unmatched: 9. The CDR3 is CASNQDRVGSPLHF. CDR3 nucleotides: TGTGCCAGCAATCAGGACAGGGTGGGCTCACCCCTCCACTTT.

This chain uses TRBV2 with TRBJ2-3; 10 nucleotides agree with TRBD1. The CDR3 loop spans 18 amino acids. The V gene end was trimmed by 7 bases and the J gene end by 0 bases; junction bases not matched to a gene: 13. Germline V CDR1 and CDR2: SNHLY, FYNNEI. The CDR3 region is CASKNARDRGSSTDTQYF. DNA for the CDR3: TGTGCCAGCAAGAATGCCCGGGACAGGGGAAGTAGCACAGATACGCAGTATTTT.

This chain links TRBV18 with TRBJ2-1; no clear D gene. CDR1 is KGHSH, CDR2 LQKENI, per germline. This CDR3 has 15 amino acids. Between the trimmed V and J ends, which lost 0 bases and 2 bases, there was a span of 8 bases. The CDR3 is CASSPPSQTYNEQFF. The DNA for the CDR3 is TGTGCCAGCTCACCACCGTCACAGACCTACAATGAGCAGTTCTTC. The variable domain in full, completed from reference TRBV18 and TRBJ2-1, reads NAGVMQNPRHLVRRRGQEARLRCSPMKGHSHVYWYRQLPEEGLKFMVYLQKENIIDESGMPKERFSAEFPKEGPSILRIQQVVRGDSAAYFCASSPPSQTYNEQFFGPGTRLTVL.

The chain recombines TRBV10-3 with TRBJ2-3, with 7 nucleotides matching TRBD1. V was clipped by 5 bases and J by 3 bases; unmatched bases: 8. Germline V CDR1 and CDR2: ENHRY, SYGVKD. CDR3 length: 15 residues. The CDR3 region is CAISTGDVRTDTQYF. In DNA, the CDR3 is TGTGCCATCAGTACAGGGGACGTCCGGACAGATACGCAGTATTTT.

This clone turned up a few times. J is TRBJ1-5 and V is TRBV6-1; possible D gene TRBD1, 6 bases. The CDR3 runs 16 residues. V was clipped by 4 bases and J by 4 bases, with 17 bases between them. CDR1 is MNHNS, CDR2 SASEGT, per germline. CDR3 region: CASSGTQGWNNQPQHF. The CDR3 region has the DNA TGTGCCAGCAGTGGAACACAGGGATGGAATAATCAGCCCCAGCATTTT.